This T cell receptor beta chain is from a study of blood T cell dynamics during melanoma immunotherapy. Remarks on this clone: As yet, its antigen is unknown.

TCRdb's table, derived via immunoSEQ multiplex PCR, lists solely in-frame clones and lacks some. The sample has more than 10,000 clones, just over 85% seen once; the top ten hold 4.4%. Notes on the study in general: At W3, later disease-control patients showed bifurcated PBMC repertoire changes, unlike progressors.

The time point: pre-treatment baseline. Blood was drawn before treatment and at week 3 after checkpoint blockade. No patient had earlier systemic cancer treatment, concurrent immunosuppressants, or another active cancer. Trimming took 1 base from V and 5 from J, leaving 15 bases between them. The length of the CDR3 is 16 residues. CDR1 and CDR2 (germline): SGHNT, YYREEE (reference sequence). The sequence was obtained from a human donor with melanoma. This rearrangement joins TRBV5-4 to TRBJ2-2, with D unclear. The sample consisted of blood, taken from a patient treated with checkpoint blockade. CDR3 residues: CASSLPRLVGTGELFF. CDR3 sequence (DNA): TGTGCCAGCAGCTTGCCCCGGCTAGTCGGGACCGGGGAGCTGTTTTTT.